Sequencing of this T cell receptor (beta chain) was carried out in a study of blood T cells in healthy people across ages. V gave up 0 bases and J gave up 9 bases; unmatched junction bases: 5. Germline V gives CDR1 LGHNA, CDR2 YNFKEQ. The CDR3 sequence is 15 residues long. Together with a sample-barcoded 5' primer, a J-beta primer mix was included in a second PCR lasting about 6 to 11 cycles. MiXCR, run by TCRdb on the 5' RACE reads, gives a single entry per CDR3 protein. The table includes about 670,000 distinct CDR3 sequences, over 40% detected once. In this sample, this clonotype turned up many times. What it recognizes is unknown. Notes on the study in general: When set beside aged donors, long-lived donors presented more naive CD4+ cells and higher diversity. Per-million-T-cell TCR beta diversity fell roughly linearly with age. Unknown CMV status may confound age-related changes in expanded clones. Higher naive T cell percentage went strongly together with higher TCR beta diversity.

The specimen was blood. The V gene is TRBV4-2, the J gene TRBJ2-1, with 10 bases aligning to TRBD2. This sequence originates from a man at least 80 years old in good health. In nucleotides, the CDR3 is TGTGCCAGCAGCCAAGAGAGCGGGGGGGCCGCTGAGCAGTTCTTC. It codes for CASSQESGGAAEQFF.